The 15 T cell receptor beta chains below all came from one sample that was sequenced in a study of beta chain features in type 1 diabetes (dated by TCRdb to about 2018). What the research found in general, with its limitations: Type 1 diabetes patients showed a moderate but significant shortening of TCRB CDR3 length in all four CD4+ subsets.

Their antigen targets remain unknown. The library was built by means of the immunoSEQ multiplex PCR assay. The High Capacity cDNA Reverse Transcription Kit was used to reverse transcribe all of the isolated RNA, meaning that expressed TCRB transcripts were what got sequenced. TCRdb re-hosts the immuneACCESS table, in-frame sequences only. Its copies lack some clones; in the studies checked, an unresolved V gene accounts for under half of them, and the cause for the rest is not known. A total of around 100,000 clones appear in this sample, roughly 28% of them only once. The top ten constitute 0.5% to 0.55% of the sample. Specimen: central memory CD4+ T cells from blood. The receptors originated from a young woman with type 1 diabetes.

This clone occurred a few times. The CDR3 protein is CASSFGSYQETQYF. CDR3 bases: TGCGCCAGCAGCTTCGGGAGTTACCAAGAGACCCAGTACTTC. The chain recombines TRBV5-1 with TRBJ2-5; tentative D call: TRBD2 (6 bases). The V end was cut by 2 bases, the J end by 0 bases, with 8 bases between. Germline V gives CDR1 SGHRS, CDR2 YFSETQ. The CDR3 has 14 amino acids. The entire variable domain, with the rest obtained from reference TRBV5-1 and TRBJ2-5, is as follows: KAGVTQTPRYLIKTRGQQVTLSCSPISGHRSVSWYQQTPGQGLQFLFEYFSETQRNKGNFPGRFSGRQFSNSRSEMNVSTLELGDSALYLCASSFGSYQETQYFGPGTRLLVL.

This rearrangement joins TRBV11-3 to TRBJ2-5, with D possibly TRBD2 on 7 matching bases. Germline values: CDR1 SGHNT, CDR2 YENEEA. CDR3 size: 14 residues. V shed 3 bases and J shed 2 bases, with 10 bases lying between them. The CDR3 loop is CASSFGGAQETQYF. DNA of the CDR3: TGTGCCAGCAGCTTTGGGGGGGCTCAAGAGACCCAGTACTTC.

This sequence joins TRBV7-3 and TRBJ2-3; tentatively, D is TRBD1 (6 bases). Germline-derived CDR1 and CDR2 are SGHTA and FQGTGA. The CDR3 is made up of 15 amino acids. V lost 2 bases, J lost 6 bases, and 15 bases lay in between. CDR3 nucleotides: TGTGCCAGCAGCTTACAGGGGCAGGGTAGTGATACGCAGTATTTT. This sequence encodes CASSLQGQGSDTQYF.

This clone was seen a few times. The chain uses TRBV4-1 and TRBJ2-6, with 9 bases lining up with TRBD1. Germline assignment: CDR1 MGHRA and CDR2 YSYEKL. After removal of 6 bases from V and 0 bases from J, the junction contained 6 bases not matched to a gene. The CDR3 length is 17 residues. CDR3 amino acids: CASRHLTGGSGANVLTF. For the CDR3, the DNA is TGCGCCAGCAGACATTTGACAGGGGGCTCTGGGGCCAACGTCCTGACTTTC.

This clone was picked up a small number of times. The chain recombines TRBV2 with TRBJ1-5; 7 bases agree with TRBD1. J gave up 2 bases and V 6 bases, and 4 bases lay outside the gene matches. CDR1 is SNHLY and CDR2 is FYNNEI in the germline V gene. This CDR3 is built from 14 residues. Here the CDR3 DNA reads TGTGCCAGCAGGGGGGACAGTGGCAATCAGCCCCAGCATTTT. Its protein is CASRGDSGNQPQHF.

This clone has only a few counts. J is TRBJ1-5 and V is TRBV25-1; D is perhaps TRBD1 (5 bases). This CDR3 spans 14 amino acids. The germline CDR1 and CDR2 sequences are MGHDK and SYGVNS. Trimming stripped 2 bases from V and 7 bases from J, with 12 bases between. CDR3 DNA: TGTGCCAGCAGTGAAGGGGGAGGGACCCAGCCCCAGCATTTT. Its protein is CASSEGGGTQPQHF.

This clone turned up a few times. This chain joins TRBV9 and TRBJ2-3; TRBD2 matches at 8 bases. V was clipped by 4 bases and J by 3 bases; unmatched bases: 4. CDR3 length: 14 amino acids. The germline V gene has CDR1 SGDLS and CDR2 YYNGEE. CDR3 sequence: CASSSLAGTDTQYF. The CDR3 DNA follows: TGTGCCAGCAGCTCCTTAGCGGGAACAGATACGCAGTATTTT.

This clone was found a few times. The CDR3 is CAIEGQGTYEQYF. CDR3 bases: TGTGCCATCGAGGGACAGGGGACCTACGAGCAGTACTTC. The rearrangement uses TRBV28 and TRBJ2-7; 10 nucleotides line up with TRBD1. V dropped 10 bases and J dropped 2; count of bases not matched to a gene: 5. The germline V gene has CDR1 MDHEN and CDR2 SYDVKM. The CDR3 is 13 amino acids.

The CDR3 bases are TGTGCCAGCAGTGCTAGCGGGGATGCCTACGAGCAGTACGTC. Its protein is CASSASGDAYEQYV. The chain links TRBV2 to TRBJ2-7; 9 bases align to TRBD2. Per germline, CDR1 SNHLY and CDR2 FYNNEI. The length of the CDR3 is 14 residues. J was trimmed by 2 bases and V by 4 bases; bases with no gene match: 3.

The genes are TRBV18 and TRBJ2-1; 16 positions agree with TRBD2. The trim removed 0 bases at V and 12 bases at J, leaving 8 bases unmatched. This CDR3 comprises 17 residues. Germline assignment: CDR1 KGHSH and CDR2 LQKENI. The CDR3 spells CASSPPGLAGGDSSQFF. The CDR3 DNA follows: TGTGCCAGCTCACCACCGGGACTAGCGGGAGGGGATTCTTCGCAGTTCTTC.

The V call is TRBV11-2, the J call TRBJ1-1, with TRBD1 identical over 7 bases. Trimming cost V 2 bases and J 5 bases; bases outside gene matches: 11. Germline V lookup: CDR1 SGHAT, CDR2 FQNNGV. The CDR3 is made up of 16 amino acids. In DNA, the CDR3 is TGTGCCAGCAGCTTATCAACAGGGGTGGGTCGGACTGAAGCTTTCTTT. Protein product: CASSLSTGVGRTEAFF.

CDR3 sequence: CASSPGTSAYTDTQYF. CDR3 DNA sequence: TGCGCCAGCAGCCCGGGGACTAGCGCATACACAGATACGCAGTATTTT. The chain carries TRBV5-1 and TRBJ2-3, with TRBD2 identical over 10 bases. Germline V gene data show CDR1 as SGHRS and CDR2 as YFSETQ. With 4 bases clipped from V and 2 bases from J, the junction kept 7 bases outside the gene matches. The CDR3 is 16 residues long.

This clone occurred a few times. The genes are TRBV19 and TRBJ1-5, with 9 bases aligning to TRBD1. The length of the CDR3 is 17 residues. V dropped 6 bases and J dropped 7; count of bases not matched to a gene: 16. From germline, CDR1 is LNHDA and CDR2 SQIVND (reference sequence). In DNA form, the CDR3 reads TGTGCCAGTAGGCACCTCCCGGGACAGGGAGGGAAACAGCCCCAGCATTTT. The encoded protein is CASRHLPGQGGKQPQHF.

The CDR3 loop reads CASSQADRGDQPQHF. DNA for the CDR3: TGTGCCAGCAGCCAGGCGGACAGGGGGGATCAGCCCCAGCATTTT. This chain links TRBV4-2 with TRBJ1-5; 10 bases agree with TRBD1. V dropped 3 bases and J dropped 5; count of bases not matched to a gene: 4. Germline CDR1 is LGHNA and CDR2 is YNFKEQ. The CDR3 length is 15 residues.

The chain uses TRBV30 and TRBJ1-2, with 10 bases that match TRBD1. The V and J ends lost 7 bases and 3 bases, in that order; junction bases with no gene match: 8. The CDR3 spans 14 residues. CDR1 and CDR2 from the germline V gene are GTSNPN and SVGIG (reference sequence). As DNA, the CDR3 is TGTGCCTCGGGACAGGGGATACGAGACTATGGCTACACCTTC. It yields the protein CASGQGIRDYGYTF.